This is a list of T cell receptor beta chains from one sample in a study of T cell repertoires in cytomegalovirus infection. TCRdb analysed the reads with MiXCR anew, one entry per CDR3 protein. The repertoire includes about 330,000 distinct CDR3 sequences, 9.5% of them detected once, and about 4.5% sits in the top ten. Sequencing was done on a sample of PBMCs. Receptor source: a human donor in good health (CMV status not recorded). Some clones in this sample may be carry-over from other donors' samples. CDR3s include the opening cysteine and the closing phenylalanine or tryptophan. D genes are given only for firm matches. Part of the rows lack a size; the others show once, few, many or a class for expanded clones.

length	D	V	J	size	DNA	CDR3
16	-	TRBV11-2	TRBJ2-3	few	TGTGCCAGCAAGATTGCAGGGGGACTTCGGGCAGATACGCAGTATTTT	CASKIAGGLRADTQYF
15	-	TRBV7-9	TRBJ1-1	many	TGTGCCAGGATTCAGCTTGTAGGCTGGGAGGGTGAAGCTTTCTTT	CARIQLVGWEGEAFF
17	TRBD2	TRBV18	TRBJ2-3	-	TGTGCCAGCTCACCCCCCGGACTAGCGGGAACTGGAGATACGCAGTATTTT	CASSPPGLAGTGDTQYF
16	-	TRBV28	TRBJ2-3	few	TGTGCCAGCAGTTTGGGTCCCGGGCCAAGCACAGATACGCAGTATTTT	CASSLGPGPSTDTQYF
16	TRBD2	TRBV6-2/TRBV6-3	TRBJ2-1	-	TGTGCCAGCAGCTTCAGGACTAGCGGGGGGGCCAATGAGCAGTTCTTC	CASSFRTSGGANEQFF
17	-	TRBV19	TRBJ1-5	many	TGTGCCAGTAGGGATCTCGTCGCAGGTCATGGGACTCAGCCCCAGCATTTT	CASRDLVAGHGTQPQHF
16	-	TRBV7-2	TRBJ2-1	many	TGTGCCAGCAGCTTAACCCGACAAAATCTAAACAATGAGCAGTTCTTC	CASSLTRQNLNNEQFF
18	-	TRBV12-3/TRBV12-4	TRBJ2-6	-	TGTGCCAGCAGTTTAATAGCTGGCCTGAGCTCTGGGGCCAACGTCCTGACTTTC	CASSLIAGLSSGANVLTF
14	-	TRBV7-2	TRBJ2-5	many	TGTGCCAGCACCCCAGAGTGGGCAGAAGAGACCCAGTACTTC	CASTPEWAEETQYF
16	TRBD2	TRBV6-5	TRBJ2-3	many	TGTGCCAGCAGTACCCTAGCGGGGGCCCACACAGATACGCAGTATTTT	CASSTLAGAHTDTQYF
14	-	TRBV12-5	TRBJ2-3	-	TGTGCTAGTGCCGACGGGGCTGGCACAGATACGCAGTATTTT	CASADGAGTDTQYF
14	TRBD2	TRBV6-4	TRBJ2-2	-	TGTGCCAGCAGTGGCCTAGCGGGAGCCGGGGAGCTGTTTTTT	CASSGLAGAGELFF
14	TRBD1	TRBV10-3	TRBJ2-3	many	TGTGCCATCAGTGCCGGGCAGGGGGTAAATACGCAGTATTTT	CAISAGQGVNTQYF
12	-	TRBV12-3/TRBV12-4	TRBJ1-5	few	TGTGCCAGCACCACGGATAATCAGCCCCAGCATTTT	CASTTDNQPQHF
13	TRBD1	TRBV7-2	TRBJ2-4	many	TGTGCCAGCAGCAGACGACAGGGAAACATTCAGTACTTC	CASSRRQGNIQYF